This entry lists 23 T cell receptor beta chains sequenced from one sample in a study of tumor-infiltrating lymphocytes in oesophageal squamous cell carcinoma. TCRdb independently ran MiXCR on the PCR reads; one entry per CDR3 protein. The sample lists fewer than 20,000 distinct CDR3 sequences; nearly 45% were seen once. The sample was esophageal tumor tissue. All receptors derive from a male donor with esophageal squamous cell carcinoma.

The chain employs TRBV3-1 and TRBJ2-5; D unresolved. The CDR3 contains 15 residues. Germline V gene data show CDR1 as LGHDT and CDR2 as YNNKEL (reference sequence). V dropped 4 bases and J dropped 4 bases, with 16 bases sitting between them. In nucleotides, the CDR3 is TGTGCCAGCAGCCCTCCCGCTCCCTGGCGAGAGACCCAGTACTTC. This sequence encodes CASSPPAPWRETQYF.

This clonotype was observed a handful of times. This chain uses TRBV12-3 or TRBV12-4 with TRBJ2-5; D assignment may be TRBD1 or TRBD2 (5 bases each). The CDR3 runs to 14 residues. The V gene lost 3 bases and the J gene lost 5 bases, with 13 bases spanning the gap. In DNA, the CDR3 is TGTGCCAGCAGTTTGGGCCCGGGACGTGAGACCCAGTACTTC. This encodes CASSLGPGRETQYF.

There are many counts of this clonotype. The CDR3 carries no conserved terminal phenylalanine or tryptophan, so it likely arises from a read error. The DNA is left out, because the CDR3 cannot be placed on it with certainty; the CDR3 is given as TCRdb lists it. J is TRBJ2-7 and V is TRBV7-8. The germline V gene has CDR1 SGHVS and CDR2 FQNEAQ. The CDR3 spans 17 amino acids, including both terminal residues. CDR3: CASSLVPGSNYGYTFGS.

The sample holds many counts of this clonotype. The V and J genes are TRBV18 and TRBJ2-3, with a tentative D call TRBD1 (5 bases). The J call may be incorrect, as the DNA end agrees better with TRBJ2-7. Germline V gene data show CDR1 as KGHSH and CDR2 as LQKENI. The length of the CDR3 is 14 residues. CDR3 DNA sequence: TGTGCCAGCTCACCACAGGGGATCAGGGACGAGCAGTACTTC. Amino acid sequence: CASSPQGIRDEQYF.

As regards this clonotype: As the CDR3 is not closed by the conserved phenylalanine or tryptophan, this likely results from a read error. It is unclear where the CDR3 begins or ends on the DNA, so no DNA is shown, and the CDR3 is as TCRdb lists it. The chain couples TRBV7-9 to TRBJ1-1; TRBD1 is the table's D call and was not checked against the DNA. Germline loops: CDR1 SEHNR, CDR2 FQNEAQ (reference sequence). The CDR3 length is 19 residues, termini included. CDR3 protein: CASSLAPLDSTTMSSSSGQ.

The rearrangement joins TRBV11-2 to TRBJ2-5; D ambiguous. The end of the DNA aligns better with TRBJ2-1, so the J call may be wrong. Germline V CDR1 and CDR2: SGHAT, FQNNGV. The CDR3 runs 13 residues. Written as DNA, the CDR3 is TGTGCCAGCAGCTTAGGTGGTAGCCCTAAGCAGTTCTTC. It translates to CASSLGGSPKQFF.

V and J are TRBV7-2 and TRBJ2-7; D may be TRBD2 (6 bases). Germline lookup yields CDR1 SGHTA and CDR2 FQGNSA. The CDR3 sequence is 14 residues long. Trimming removed 5 bases at V and 4 bases at J, with 15 bases between. CDR3 sequence: CASSPAGSPYEQYF. The CDR3, as DNA: TGTGCCAGCAGCCCCGCCGGGAGCCCATACGAGCAGTACTTC.

This clonotype was detected a few times. The chain is built from TRBV6-1 and TRBJ2-2; D is possibly TRBD1 (5 bases). The length of the CDR3 is 15 residues. V lost 5 bases and J lost 7, with 17 bases in between. Per the germline V gene, CDR1 is MNHNS and CDR2 is SASEGT. The CDR3 sequence is CASSLAGNLHGELFF. The CDR3 DNA follows: TGTGCCAGCAGTTTAGCAGGGAACTTGCACGGGGAGCTGTTTTTT.

CDR3 region: CASSQPPMGEQFF. The CDR3 DNA sequence: TGTGCCAGCAGCCAACCTCCCATGGGGGAGCAGTTCTTC. The chain carries TRBV14 and TRBJ2-1; D uncertain. Per germline, CDR1 SGHDN and CDR2 FVKESK. V was cut by 2 bases and J by 10 bases, with 12 bases left in between. This CDR3 has 13 residues.

This clonotype was seen once. This likely comes from a read error, as the CDR3 has no conserved phenylalanine or tryptophan at its end. The DNA is left out, because the CDR3 cannot be placed on it with certainty; the CDR3 is given as TCRdb lists it. CDR3 in amino acids: CASRKSGDGEQYFGA. The chain employs TRBV7-3 and TRBJ2-6; the DNA was not compared with TRBD1, the D call given in the table. Inclusive of both ends, the CDR3 amounts to 15 amino acids. Germline assignment: CDR1 SGHTA and CDR2 FQGTGA.

This clonotype came up many times. This chain connects TRBV6-2 or TRBV6-3 to TRBJ2-7, with no clear D. This CDR3 contains 13 residues. The V gene's germline CDR1 is MNHEY and CDR2 SVGEGT. Trimming removed 2 bases from V and 0 bases from J, with 5 bases in between. CDR3 nucleotides: TGTGCCAGCAGTTACAAGGGCTCCTACGAGCAGTACTTC. Its protein product is CASSYKGSYEQYF.

This clonotype was seen ten or more times. This may arise from a read error, as a much more abundant clone is one base away. V gene TRBV7-3 combines with J gene TRBJ2-5, with D maybe TRBD2 (6 bases). The CDR3 totals 16 residues. Trimming stripped 2 bases from V and 11 bases from J, with 24 bases between. CDR1 and CDR2 (germline): SGHTA, FQGTGA. CDR3 loop: CASSLRALQGGNEQYF. In nucleotides, the CDR3 is TGTGCCAGCAGCTTACGGGCCCTCCAGGGAGGCAATGAGCAGTACTTC.

This sequence joins TRBV11-1 and TRBJ2-4, with D possibly TRBD1 on 5 matching bases. TRBJ2-7 explains the end of the DNA better; the J call may be wrong. Germline CDR1 and CDR2: SGHAT and FQDESV (reference sequence). The length of the CDR3 is 13 residues. DNA of the CDR3: TGTGCCAGCAGCTTCCAGGGAATCTACGAGCAGTACTTC. Translated: CASSFQGIYEQYF.

To note about this clonotype: A much larger clone sits a single nucleotide away, making a read error possible. The rearrangement joins TRBV19 to TRBJ2-7; 7 nucleotides line up with TRBD1. Germline assignment: CDR1 LNHDA and CDR2 SQIVND (reference sequence). The CDR3 totals 15 residues. The ends lost 5 bases at V and 7 bases at J; junction bases unmatched: 14. The chain's CDR3 is CASSSQGKSYNEQYF. Written as DNA, the CDR3 is TGTGCCAGTAGTTCACAGGGGAAATCCTACAATGAGCAGTACTTC.

With respect to this clonotype: A read error may account for a junction end that differs from germline. V is TRBV6-5 and J is TRBJ2-3, with D hard to call. The J call may be faulty, since TRBJ2-7 better matches the DNA end. The CDR3 contains 14 residues. Per germline, CDR1 MNHEY and CDR2 SVGAGI. CDR3 sequence: CATRNGEAFSEQYF. CDR3 DNA sequence: TGCGCCACCCGGAACGGAGAGGCCTTCTCCGAGCAGTACTTC.

The rearrangement uses TRBV5-6 and TRBJ2-5, with D possibly called TRBD1 or TRBD2 (6 bases each). The CDR3 contains 13 residues. With 0 bases removed from V and 7 bases from J, the gap between germline ends came to 10 bases. Germline CDR1 SGHDT, CDR2 YYEEEE. The CDR3 sequence is CASSLGGAATQYF. The CDR3 bases are TGTGCCAGCAGCTTGGGGGGGGCAGCGACCCAGTACTTC.

The chain is built from TRBV10-2 and TRBJ2-3, with D perhaps matching TRBD2 (7 bases). CDR1 and CDR2 from the germline V gene are WSHSY and SAAADI. The V end was cut by 6 bases, the J end by 11 bases, with 21 bases between. The CDR3 spans 14 residues. CDR3 DNA: TGCGCCAGCAGCATGGGGGGGCCGGAATACGAGCAGTATTTT. Encoded protein: CASSMGGPEYEQYF.

This clonotype was detected many times. The V and J genes are TRBV6-6 and TRBJ2-1; D is unresolved. The CDR3 sequence is 15 residues long. Germline V gene sequence: CDR1 MNHNY, CDR2 SVGAGI (reference sequence). The V end lost 0 bases, the J end lost 0 bases, and 6 bases lay between the germline ends. CDR3: CASSYSHFSYNEQFF. DNA of the CDR3: TGTGCCAGCAGTTACTCACACTTCTCCTACAATGAGCAGTTCTTC.

The chain combines TRBV7-8 with TRBJ1-1; D is uncertain. V was clipped by 5 bases and J by 0 bases, with 7 bases between them. The length of the CDR3 is 13 residues. Germline V gives CDR1 SGHVS, CDR2 FQNEAQ. The CDR3 DNA follows: TGTGCCAGCAGCGCCTTTATGAACACTGAAGCTTTCTTT. Translated: CASSAFMNTEAFF.

The chain employs TRBV6-6 and TRBJ2-7; TRBD2 matches at 9 bases. The J call is uncertain, as TRBJ2-1 better fits the DNA end. CDR3 length equals 15 residues. Germline CDR1 reads MNHNY; CDR2 reads SVGAGI (reference sequence). Here the CDR3 reads CASSYSGGGDYEQFF. DNA of the CDR3: TGTGCCAGCAGTTACTCCGGCGGGGGGGATTACGAGCAGTTCTTC.

This clonotype was seen just once. This is likely a read error, given that the CDR3 carries no conserved phenylalanine or tryptophan at its end. No DNA is shown, since the ends of the CDR3 on it are uncertain; the CDR3 is the one TCRdb lists. The chain has TRBV12-3 or TRBV12-4 and TRBJ2-7; the listed D gene, TRBD1, was not tested against the DNA. The CDR3 spans 19 residues, counting both ends. CDR3 sequence reads: CASRSRQGVRQEGLRAVLR.

This clonotype was found many times. The V and J genes are TRBV5-5 and TRBJ1-2, with 11 bases identical to TRBD1. The CDR3 covers 16 residues. V lost 7 bases to trimming and J lost 7 bases; unmatched junction nucleotides: 15. The germline V gene encodes CDR1 SGHKS and CDR2 YYEKEE (reference sequence). As DNA, the CDR3 is TGTGCCAGCGTCTCCCCGAGGGACAGGGGGGCTGGTGGCTACACCTTC. It yields the protein CASVSPRDRGAGGYTF.

This clonotype was counted ten times or more. V gene TRBV12-3 or TRBV12-4 combines with J gene TRBJ1-6; D is unresolved. CDR3 length: 12 residues. Trimming stripped 3 bases from V and 10 bases from J, with 7 bases between. CDR3 amino acids: CASSFMQSPLHF. DNA for the CDR3: TGTGCCAGCAGTTTTATGCAATCACCCCTCCACTTT.